This T cell receptor beta chain was identified in a study of blood T cell repertoires in COVID-19. For the study at large: In each case, the material was cDNA or gDNA derived from T cells, B-cell-depleted T cells, or PBMCs.

Which cohort a participant joined came from the clinical history participants gave. Profiling relied on immunoSEQ multiplex PCR, and the TCRdb table lists in-frame clones only, not all of them. Of 250,000 to 350,000 clones in the sample, 89% are singletons; the top ten hold roughly 2.9%. This CDR3 region has 15 residues. CDR1 is MNHEY and CDR2 is SMNVEV in the germline V gene (reference sequence). V lost 5 bases to trimming and J lost 3 bases; unmatched junction nucleotides: 6. Sequenced material: PBMCs or T cells enriched from blood (not recorded which). This chain joins TRBV27 and TRBJ2-4, with TRBD1 matching 8 bases. The receptor was isolated from a woman in her 50s who had been exposed to COVID-19. CDR3 nucleotide sequence: TGTGCCAGCAGTCCCCAGGGACAGGTCAAAAACATTCAGTACTTC. This codes for CASSPQGQVKNIQYF.